This is a list of T cell receptor beta chains from one sample in a study of regulatory T cells in long-lasting Graves disease. Via MiXCR, TCRdb re-called the multiplex PCR reads, giving one row per CDR3 protein. This sample yields 560,000 or so distinct CDR3 sequences, of which 15% to 20% are seen a single time; approximately 12% belongs to the top ten. The same data also contributed to another study, on T cells in Graves' hyperthyroidism and ophthalmopathy.

This material consisted of peripheral blood mononuclear cells (PBMCs), taken at new diagnosis, from a patient treated with antithyroid drugs. Receptors were obtained from a man aged 18 to 35 with Graves disease. The CDR3 runs from the conserved cysteine through the conserved F or W. The D gene is left open where the match is weak. Size is omitted from some rows. Given values are once, few, many or a class for expanded clones.

DNA,CDR3,size,D,J,V
TGTGCCAGCAGCTTATTGGACAGGGGAAACACTGAAGCTTTCTTT,CASSLLDRGNTEAFF,few,TRBD1,TRBJ1-1,TRBV11-2
TGCGCCAGCAGCTTGGCTGACAATGGGAACACAGATACGCAGTATTTT,CASSLADNGNTDTQYF,many,.,TRBJ2-3,TRBV5-1
TGCAGTGCTAGAGATCTGTCGTTGCCAAGGGACACTGAAGCTTTCTTT,CSARDLSLPRDTEAFF,.,.,TRBJ1-1,TRBV20-1
TGTGCCACCAGCAGACAGAGCACAGATACGCAGTATTTT,CATSRQSTDTQYF,.,.,TRBJ2-3,TRBV15
TGTGCCAGCAGCGAAACATCGGACACGAACTATGGCTACACCTTC,CASSETSDTNYGYTF,.,.,TRBJ1-2,TRBV7-9
TGTGCCAGCAGGACTCGACAGGGAGAAGCTTTCTTT,CASRTRQGEAFF,many,TRBD1,TRBJ1-1,TRBV27
TGCGCCAGCAGCCTCGGGACACTTTCCTACGAGCAGTACTTC,CASSLGTLSYEQYF,.,.,TRBJ2-7,TRBV4-1
TGTGCCAGCAGTGAACGGGGGGAGATTCCCGATTCACCCCTCCACTTT,CASSERGEIPDSPLHF,many,.,TRBJ1-6,TRBV25-1
TGTGCCAGCAGCCAAGTCTACCGGACAAGTTATACTGAAGCTTTCTTT,CASSQVYRTSYTEAFF,many,.,TRBJ1-1,TRBV3-1
TGTGCCAGCAGTTTCGGGAACAGGGTGTCCTACGAGCAGTACTTC,CASSFGNRVSYEQYF,few,.,TRBJ2-7,TRBV27
TGCAGTTTGACAGGGGGCGTAGGAGATACGCAGTATTTT,CSLTGGVGDTQYF,many,TRBD1,TRBJ2-3,TRBV20-1
TGCAGTGCTAGAGATGCGGGCAGGATACAAGAGACCCAGTACTTC,CSARDAGRIQETQYF,many,.,TRBJ2-5,TRBV20-1
TGCAGTGCTCCTGTGGGGGCTCCGGATACGCAGTATTTT,CSAPVGAPDTQYF,.,.,TRBJ2-3,TRBV20-1
TGTGCCAGCAGTCGGACCCCTAGCGGAACTAGCACAGATACGCAGTATTTT,CASSRTPSGTSTDTQYF,many,TRBD2,TRBJ2-3,TRBV27
TGTGCCAGCAGCCCGCTAAAGGGACTCGGCACTGAAGCTTTCTTT,CASSPLKGLGTEAFF,few,.,TRBJ1-1,TRBV3-1
TGTGCCACCAGGGCTAGCGGGAAAGAGACCCAGTACTTC,CATRASGKETQYF,.,TRBD2,TRBJ2-5,TRBV28
TGTGCCAGCAGCTTAGAATCAGCGATGATCTCCTACAATGAGCAGTTCTTC,CASSLESAMISYNEQFF,many,.,TRBJ2-1,TRBV7-2
TGTGCCAGCAGCCCCGCCCTGGGAGGTAATCAGTACTTC,CASSPALGGNQYF,few,.,TRBJ2-4,TRBV11-2
TGTGCCAGCATTGGAGGAAATGAAGCTTTCTTT,CASIGGNEAFF,many,.,TRBJ1-1,TRBV28
TGTGCCAGCAGCTTAGGTCTGCGGGATCGCACAGATACGCAGTATTTT,CASSLGLRDRTDTQYF,many,.,TRBJ2-3,TRBV13
TGTGCTAGCGGACTAGCGGGGTGGCAAGAGACCCAGTACTTC,CASGLAGWQETQYF,many,TRBD2,TRBJ2-5,TRBV12-5
TGTGCCAGCACCAAAACTGGAGGGGCCACTGAAGCTTTCTTT,CASTKTGGATEAFF,.,.,TRBJ1-1,TRBV9
TGCGCCAGCAGCCAAGATATGGGGGTAGCGGGACAGCAGTTCTTC,CASSQDMGVAGQQFF,.,TRBD2,TRBJ2-1,TRBV4-1
TGTGCCACCCGGACAACCAATGAGCAGTTCTTC,CATRTTNEQFF,.,.,TRBJ2-1,TRBV10-3
TGTGCCAGCAGCGGGGCTAGCGGAGTCTACGAGCAGTACTTC,CASSGASGVYEQYF,many,TRBD2,TRBJ2-7,TRBV7-9
TGCAGTGCTAGGGGGAGTAGGGCAAGTGAAAAACTGTTTTTT,CSARGSRASEKLFF,few,.,TRBJ1-4,TRBV20-1
TGCAGTGCTAGAGAAGGGGGAAGGAAGAGCAATCAGCCCCAGCATTTT,CSAREGGRKSNQPQHF,.,.,TRBJ1-5,TRBV20-1
TGTGCCAGCAGTTTTGCATTGGGAAGCCTCTCCGACTATGGCTACACCTTC,CASSFALGSLSDYGYTF,many,.,TRBJ1-2,TRBV28
TGTGCCAGCAGTCGACCTAGATTGAGCGATTCACCCCTCCACTTT,CASSRPRLSDSPLHF,few,.,TRBJ1-6,TRBV6-1